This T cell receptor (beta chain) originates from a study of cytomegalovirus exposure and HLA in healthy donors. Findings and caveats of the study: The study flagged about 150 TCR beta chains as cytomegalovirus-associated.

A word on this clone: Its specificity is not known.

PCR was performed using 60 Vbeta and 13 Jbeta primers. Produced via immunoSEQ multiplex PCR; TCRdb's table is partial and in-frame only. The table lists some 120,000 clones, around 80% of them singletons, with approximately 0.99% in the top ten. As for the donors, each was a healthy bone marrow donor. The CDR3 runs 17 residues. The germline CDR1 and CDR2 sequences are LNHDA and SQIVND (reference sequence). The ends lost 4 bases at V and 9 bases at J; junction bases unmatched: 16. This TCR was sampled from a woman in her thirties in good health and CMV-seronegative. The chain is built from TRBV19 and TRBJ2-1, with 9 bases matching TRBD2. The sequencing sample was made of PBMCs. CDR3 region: CASSTPPAGGSTIEQFF. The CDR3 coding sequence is TGTGCCAGTAGTACGCCCCCAGCGGGAGGCTCCACAATTGAGCAGTTCTTC.